This entry lists 29 T cell receptor beta chains sequenced from one sample in a study of STAT5B mutations in CD4+ large granular lymphocyte leukemia. Profiling relied on immunoSEQ multiplex PCR, and the TCRdb table lists in-frame clones only, not all of them. The sample includes 28,000 or so clones, over 70% of them seen just once. Sequencing input: CD4+ T cells from blood buffy coats. The receptor set was obtained from a human donor in good health.

The genes are TRBV9 and TRBJ2-7; D possibly corresponds to TRBD2 (5 bases). There are 13 residues in the CDR3. V lost 0 bases to trimming and J lost 12 bases, with 16 bases between them. CDR1 SGDLS and CDR2 YYNGEE come from the germline V gene. This chain's CDR3 is CASSVGPVGERYV. In DNA, the CDR3 is TGTGCCAGCAGCGTAGGTCCAGTTGGGGAGAGGTACGTC.

The CDR3 bases are TGTGCCAGCAGTGACAGCTCCTATAATTCACCCCTCCACTTT. This encodes CASSDSSYNSPLHF. The chain couples TRBV2 to TRBJ1-6; D unclear. CDR3 length: 14 residues. Germline CDR1 SNHLY, CDR2 FYNNEI. V was clipped by 3 bases and J by 0 bases, with 3 bases between them.

V is TRBV7-9 and J is TRBJ2-7; TRBD2 is a possible D gene (6 bases). Looked up from germline, CDR1 is SEHNR and CDR2 is FQNEAQ (reference sequence). V lost 11 bases and J 6 bases, leaving 23 bases between the germline ends. The length of the CDR3 is 14 residues. Written as DNA, the CDR3 is TGTGCCGGCGCGGCGGGGACCCTGCTGGCCGAGCAGTACTTC. It specifies CAGAAGTLLAEQYF.

The sample holds a few counts of this clone. This chain joins TRBV4-1 and TRBJ1-1; 7 bases align to TRBD1. J lost 5 bases, V lost 4 bases, and 7 bases had no gene match. Per the germline V gene, CDR1 is MGHRA and CDR2 is YSYEKL. This CDR3 has 14 residues. CDR3: CASSPETGWTEAFF. CDR3 nucleotides: TGCGCCAGCAGCCCGGAGACAGGGTGGACTGAAGCTTTCTTT.

The chain couples TRBV28 to TRBJ2-5; tentatively, D is TRBD1 or TRBD2 (5 bases each). The CDR3 is 14 residues long. Germline assignment: CDR1 MDHEN and CDR2 SYDVKM. V was clipped by 7 bases and J by 2 bases, with 14 bases between them. The CDR3, as DNA: TGTGCCAGCAACCCGGGACGGACGCAAGAGACCCAGTACTTC. Translating it yields CASNPGRTQETQYF.

This chain joins TRBV11-2 and TRBJ1-2; 7 nucleotides agree with TRBD1. The CDR3 loop spans 15 amino acids. Looked up from germline, CDR1 is SGHAT and CDR2 is FQNNGV. The J segment lost 0 bases and the V segment lost 4 bases, leaving 5 bases of the junction unmatched. The CDR3 nucleotides read TGTGCCAGCAGCTCGGGACAGCCAACTAACTATGGCTACACCTTC. Translating it yields CASSSGQPTNYGYTF.

This chain connects TRBV28 to TRBJ1-4; 10 positions match TRBD1. The CDR3 loop spans 16 amino acids. CDR1 and CDR2 (germline): MDHEN, SYDVKM. V shed 5 bases and J 4 bases; nucleotides not matched to a gene: 7. The CDR3 nucleotides read TGTGCCAGCAGTCCGCGGACAGGGGGGGTTAATGAAAAACTGTTTTTT. It specifies CASSPRTGGVNEKLFF.

The chain couples TRBV27 to TRBJ2-7, with 8 bases that match TRBD1. Germline V gives CDR1 MNHEY, CDR2 SMNVEV (reference sequence). With V trimmed by 2 bases and J by 7 bases, 10 bases remained unmatched. The CDR3 extends over 15 amino acids. CDR3 DNA: TGTGCCAGCAGTTTACAGGACAGGGCAGGCGGGGAGCAGTACTTC. This translates into CASSLQDRAGGEQYF.

This chain uses TRBV28 with TRBJ1-2; the D gene is possibly TRBD1 (5 bases). With 5 bases removed from V and 8 bases from J, the gap between germline ends came to 6 bases. The length of the CDR3 is 10 residues. Germline V gene sequence: CDR1 MDHEN, CDR2 SYDVKM. The CDR3 spells CASSQGGYTF. In DNA form, the CDR3 reads TGTGCCAGCAGTCAGGGAGGCTACACCTTC.

In nucleotides, the CDR3 is TGTGCCAGCAGCTATGGCGGGAACTCCTACGAGCAGTACGTC. This encodes CASSYGGNSYEQYV. The rearrangement uses TRBV7-8 and TRBJ2-7; the D gene is possibly TRBD2 (6 bases). Germline assignment: CDR1 SGHVS and CDR2 FQNEAQ. The CDR3 spans 14 residues. V shed 4 bases and J shed 0 bases, with 10 bases lying between them.

V and J are TRBV27 and TRBJ2-1, with D possibly called TRBD1 or TRBD2 (5 bases each). The CDR3 spans 14 residues. The V end lost 3 bases, the J end lost 3 bases, and 9 bases lay between the germline ends. Germline values: CDR1 MNHEY, CDR2 SMNVEV (reference sequence). Here the CDR3 reads CASSFGGDYNEQFF. CDR3 in DNA: TGTGCCAGCAGTTTTGGGGGAGACTACAATGAGCAGTTCTTC.

The J gene is TRBJ1-6, the V gene TRBV5-6; the D gene is possibly TRBD1 (6 bases). Germline V CDR1 and CDR2: SGHDT, YYEEEE. V was trimmed by 2 bases and J by 7 bases, leaving 16 bases between them. The CDR3 extends over 16 amino acids. CDR3: CASSFPLAGENSPLHF. The CDR3 DNA follows: TGTGCCAGCAGCTTCCCGTTGGCAGGGGAGAATTCACCCCTCCACTTT. Together with reference TRBV5-6 and TRBJ1-6, the CDR3 gives the full variable domain: DAGVTQSPTHLIKTRGQQVTLRCSPKSGHDTVSWYQQALGQGPQFIFQYYEEEERQRGNFPDRFSGHQFPNYSSELNVNALLLGDSALYLCASSFPLAGENSPLHFGNGTRLTVT.

V gene TRBV18 combines with J gene TRBJ2-3; no definite D call. Germline V gene sequence: CDR1 KGHSH, CDR2 LQKENI. This CDR3 region has 16 residues. V lost 3 bases and J 0 bases, leaving 13 bases between the germline ends. CDR3 DNA sequence: TGTGCCAGCTCACCTTGGGGAAGCCGAAGCACAGATACGCAGTATTTT. Its translation is CASSPWGSRSTDTQYF.

V usage is TRBV5-1 and J usage is TRBJ2-1, with D unclear. This CDR3 has 14 residues. V lost 0 bases and J 7 bases, leaving 11 bases between the germline ends. Per the germline V gene, CDR1 is SGHRS and CDR2 is YFSETQ. The CDR3 DNA reads as TGCGCCAGCAGCTTGGAGGCCGCTAGTAATGAGCAGTTCTTC. It translates to CASSLEAASNEQFF.

V usage is TRBV28 and J usage is TRBJ2-3; the match to TRBD2 covers 7 bases. Losses at the gene ends were 5 bases for V and 2 bases for J; bases not matched to a gene: 7. CDR1 and CDR2 from the germline V gene are MDHEN and SYDVKM. This CDR3 has 15 amino acids. Written as DNA, the CDR3 is TGTGCCAGCAGTCCATGGGGGGGAAACACAGATACGCAGTATTTT. Translated, it gives CASSPWGGNTDTQYF.

The V and J genes are TRBV5-4 and TRBJ2-7; 9 bases fit TRBD2. Germline CDR1 is SGHNT and CDR2 is YYREEE (reference sequence). This CDR3 spans 15 amino acids. Germline trimming cut 0 bases from V and 4 bases from J; bases unmatched to any gene: 5. The CDR3 DNA is TGTGCCAGCAGCTTGGGTTTAGCGGGGGTTTACGAGCAGTACTTC. Protein sequence: CASSLGLAGVYEQYF.

The rearrangement uses TRBV2 and TRBJ1-4; possible D gene TRBD1, 5 bases. Trimming took off 3 bases at V and 8 bases at J, with 13 bases between the two ends. The CDR3 covers 14 residues. Germline V lookup: CDR1 SNHLY, CDR2 FYNNEI. DNA for the CDR3: TGTGCCAGCAGTGAGGCGGGACGGAGGGAAAAACTGTTTTTT. It specifies CASSEAGRREKLFF.

This chain joins TRBV7-9 and TRBJ2-2; D remains ambiguous. The V end was cut by 5 bases, the J end by 3 bases, with 13 bases between. This CDR3 spans 15 amino acids. Germline V gene lookup returns CDR1 SEHNR and CDR2 FQNEAQ (reference sequence). As DNA, the CDR3 is TGTGCCAGCAGCCCCCTCGTCCGGGACACCGGGGAGCTGTTTTTT. Encoded protein: CASSPLVRDTGELFF. The variable domain in full, with the rest retrieved from reference TRBV7-9 and TRBJ2-2, is DTGVSQNPRHKITKRGQNVTFRCDPISEHNRLYWYRQTLGQGPEFLTYFQNEAQLEKSRLLSDRFSAERPKGSFSTLEIQRTEQGDSAMYLCASSPLVRDTGELFFGEGSRLTVL.

V usage is TRBV30 and J usage is TRBJ2-7, with a weak D call TRBD2 (6 bases). This CDR3 is 13 amino acids long. V shed 0 bases and J shed 3 bases, with 9 bases lying between them. Germline CDR1 reads GTSNPN; CDR2 reads SVGIG (reference sequence). CDR3 nucleotides: TGTGCCTGGAGTGTCGGGAGCTACTACGAGCAGTACTTC. Translating it yields CAWSVGSYYEQYF.

The chain recombines TRBV5-1 with TRBJ1-2, with D hard to call. The CDR3 extends over 18 amino acids. The germline V gene encodes CDR1 SGHRS and CDR2 YFSETQ. Trimming took off 3 bases at V and 1 base at J, with 22 bases between the two ends. The CDR3 sequence: CASSSVSRFIVGNYGYTF. In DNA, the CDR3 is TGCGCCAGCAGCTCCGTAAGCAGATTTATCGTTGGTAACTATGGCTACACCTTC.

This sequence joins TRBV7-2 and TRBJ2-6; D is undetermined. Trimming removed 5 bases at V and 2 bases at J, with 10 bases between. CDR1 and CDR2 from the germline V gene are SGHTA and FQGNSA. This CDR3 has 15 residues. CDR3 amino acids: CASSVRLTGANVLTF. The DNA for the CDR3 is TGTGCCAGCAGCGTTAGGCTCACTGGGGCCAACGTCCTGACTTTC.

The chain employs TRBV19 and TRBJ1-5, with D possibly matching TRBD1 (6 bases). Germline values: CDR1 LNHDA, CDR2 SQIVND (reference sequence). The CDR3 runs to 14 residues. V lost 7 bases and J lost 2, with 12 bases in between. This chain's CDR3 is CASNTGGGNQPQHF. CDR3 coding DNA: TGTGCCAGTAATACCGGGGGCGGCAATCAGCCCCAGCATTTT.

This rearrangement joins TRBV7-9 to TRBJ2-3; 7 bases are a match to TRBD2. The CDR3 spans 18 residues. Losses at the gene ends were 1 base for V and 2 bases for J; bases not matched to a gene: 12. Germline values: CDR1 SEHNR, CDR2 FQNEAQ (reference sequence). For the CDR3, the DNA is TGTGCCAGCAGCTTAGTGCGGGAGACGTGGCTTTCCACAGATACGCAGTATTTT. It yields the protein CASSLVRETWLSTDTQYF.

This clone was seen a few times. The CDR3 DNA is TGTGCCAGCAGCTACGGACAGGGGGCGCATGATGAGCAGTTCTTC. Translating gives CASSYGQGAHDEQFF. This chain connects TRBV7-8 to TRBJ2-1; TRBD1 agrees at 11 bases. The CDR3 is 15 residues long. The J segment lost 8 bases and the V segment lost 4 bases, leaving 7 bases of the junction unmatched. Germline V gene data show CDR1 as SGHVS and CDR2 as FQNEAQ.

The chain joins TRBV10-2 to TRBJ1-5; D is unresolved. Deletions cut 2 bases from V and 5 bases from J, with 19 bases between. The length of the CDR3 is 17 residues. The germline V gene encodes CDR1 WSHSY and CDR2 SAAADI. The CDR3 nucleotides are TGCGCCAGCAGTGAGGGGTTGGCAGGAGGGAAATATCAGCCCCAGCATTTT. Translated: CASSEGLAGGKYQPQHF.

The chain uses TRBV18 and TRBJ2-3; 7 nucleotides agree with TRBD1. CDR3 size: 16 residues. The junction had 13 bases not matched to a gene; V was cut back by 6 bases and J by 4 bases. Germline V gene sequence: CDR1 KGHSH, CDR2 LQKENI. In nucleotides, the CDR3 is TGTGCCAGCTCGCAACGACAGGGTCCGGTCCCAGATACGCAGTATTTT. It specifies CASSQRQGPVPDTQYF.

The chain carries TRBV6-5 and TRBJ1-1; D gene unclear. The V end was cut by 7 bases, the J end by 1 base, with 13 bases between. Germline V gene data show CDR1 as MNHEY and CDR2 as SVGAGI. This CDR3 contains 14 residues. CDR3 bases: TGTGCCAGCACCGCTGGGGTGACGAACACTGAAGCTTTCTTT. The encoded protein is CASTAGVTNTEAFF.

The chain joins TRBV7-9 to TRBJ2-1; 7 bases are a match to TRBD2. From germline, CDR1 is SEHNR and CDR2 FQNEAQ (reference sequence). CDR3 length: 16 residues. V trimming: 0 bases; J trimming: 4 bases; junction bases outside the gene matches: 6. The CDR3 DNA reads as TGTGCCAGCAGCTTAGCCTGGGGAGGGCGATACAATGAGCAGTTCTTC. It encodes CASSLAWGGRYNEQFF.

The chain carries TRBV5-8 and TRBJ1-1, with TRBD1 as a possible D gene (5 bases). Trimming took 3 bases from V and 9 from J, leaving 12 bases between them. Germline V gene data show CDR1 as SGHTS and CDR2 as YDEGEE. The CDR3 contains 12 residues. The CDR3 loop reads CASSWGGRQAFF. The CDR3, as DNA: TGTGCCAGCAGCTGGGGCGGCAGGCAAGCTTTCTTT.